This TCR beta chain was captured by sequencing in a study of spatial heterogeneity in lung cancer. Background on the study: Within raw reads, each unique TCR and UMI combination appeared on average more than ten times. Findings and limits, study-wide: Circulating ubiquitous expanded tumor TCRs were observed more frequently at resection than at follow-up.

TCR cDNA molecules were tagged individually, and each one carried a unique molecular identifier. Using its own MiXCR run on the 5' RACE reads, TCRdb lists one record per CDR3 protein. Of about 23,000 distinct CDR3 sequences in the sample, 4.7% were seen once. The time point was: sample taken at primary tumor resection. Unsorted whole RNA samples from tumor, nontumor lung or frozen PBMC were sequenced. This clonotype was seen repeatedly, ten times or more. Its antigen is unidentified. This CDR3 has 15 amino acids. The V gene's germline CDR1 is SGHTA and CDR2 FQGNSA. Trimming left V 4 bases short and J 1 base short, with 13 bases between.

The rearrangement uses TRBV7-2 and TRBJ2-5; the D gene could be TRBD1 or TRBD2 (5 bases each). Sequencing used PBMCs, obtained at surgery. This TCR derives from a male donor with early-stage non-small cell lung cancer. CDR3 region: CASSSMRGPQETQYF. Written as DNA, the CDR3 is TGTGCCAGCAGCTCCATGAGGGGACCCCAAGAGACCCAGTACTTC. Supplemented by reference TRBV7-2 and TRBJ2-5, the full variable domain reads GAGVSQSPSNKVTEKGKDVELRCDPISGHTALYWYRQSLGQGLEFLIYFQGNSAPDKSGLPSDRFSAERTGGSVSTLTIQRTQQEDSAVYLCASSSMRGPQETQYFGPGTRLLVL.